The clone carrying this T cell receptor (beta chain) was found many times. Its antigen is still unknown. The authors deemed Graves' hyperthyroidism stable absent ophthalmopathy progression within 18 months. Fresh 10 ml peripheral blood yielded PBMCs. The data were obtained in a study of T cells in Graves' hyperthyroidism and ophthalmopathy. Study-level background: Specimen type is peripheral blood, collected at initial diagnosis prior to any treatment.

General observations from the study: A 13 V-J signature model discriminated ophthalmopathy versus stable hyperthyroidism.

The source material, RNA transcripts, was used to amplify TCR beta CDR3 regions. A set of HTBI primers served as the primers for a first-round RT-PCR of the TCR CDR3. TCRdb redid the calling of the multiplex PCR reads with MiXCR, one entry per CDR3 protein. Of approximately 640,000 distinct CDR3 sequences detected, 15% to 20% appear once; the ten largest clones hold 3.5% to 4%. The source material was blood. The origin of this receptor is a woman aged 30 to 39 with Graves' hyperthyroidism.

The CDR3 bases are TGTGCCAGCAGTGCGGGACTAGCGGGAGTAGCTGAATACGAGCAGTACTTC. Its protein is CASSAGLAGVAEYEQYF. The genes are TRBV12-3 or TRBV12-4 and TRBJ2-7, with 14 bases aligning to TRBD2. J was trimmed by 4 bases and V by 5 bases; bases with no gene match: 10. The CDR3 runs to 17 residues.